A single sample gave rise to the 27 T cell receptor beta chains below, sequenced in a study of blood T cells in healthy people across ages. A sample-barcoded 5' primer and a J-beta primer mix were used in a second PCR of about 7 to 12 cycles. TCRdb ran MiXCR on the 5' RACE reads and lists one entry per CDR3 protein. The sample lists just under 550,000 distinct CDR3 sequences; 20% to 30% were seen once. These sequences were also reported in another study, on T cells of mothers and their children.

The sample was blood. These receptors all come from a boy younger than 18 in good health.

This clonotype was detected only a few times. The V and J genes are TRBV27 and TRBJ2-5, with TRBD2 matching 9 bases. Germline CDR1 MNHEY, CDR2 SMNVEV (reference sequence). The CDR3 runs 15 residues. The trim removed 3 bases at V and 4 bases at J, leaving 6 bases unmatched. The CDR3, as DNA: TGTGCCAGCAGTTTGGTAGCGGGGGTTTCAGAGACCCAGTACTTC. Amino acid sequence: CASSLVAGVSETQYF.

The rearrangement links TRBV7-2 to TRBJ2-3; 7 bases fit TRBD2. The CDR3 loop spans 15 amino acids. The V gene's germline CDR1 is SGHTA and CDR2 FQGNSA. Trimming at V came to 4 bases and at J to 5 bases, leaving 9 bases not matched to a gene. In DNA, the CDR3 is TGTGCCAGCAGCTCGCGGGGGAATACTCGAGATACGCAGTATTTT. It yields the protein CASSSRGNTRDTQYF.

The CDR3, as DNA: TGCAGTGCTAGGATAGGGACCTCTTCGGCAGATACGCAGTATTTT. Protein: CSARIGTSSADTQYF. This rearrangement joins TRBV20-1 to TRBJ2-3; possibly TRBD1 or TRBD2 for D (5 bases each). Between the trimmed V and J ends, which lost 3 bases and 4 bases, there was a span of 17 bases. Germline V gene data show CDR1 as DFQATT and CDR2 as SNEGSKA (reference sequence). CDR3 length equals 15 residues.

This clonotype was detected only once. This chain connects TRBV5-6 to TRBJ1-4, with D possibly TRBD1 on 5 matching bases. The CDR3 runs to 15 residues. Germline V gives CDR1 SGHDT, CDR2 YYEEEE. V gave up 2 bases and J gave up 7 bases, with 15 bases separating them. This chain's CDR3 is CASSLYGGSPEKLFF. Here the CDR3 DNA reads TGTGCCAGCAGCTTATACGGGGGTTCTCCTGAAAAACTGTTTTTT.

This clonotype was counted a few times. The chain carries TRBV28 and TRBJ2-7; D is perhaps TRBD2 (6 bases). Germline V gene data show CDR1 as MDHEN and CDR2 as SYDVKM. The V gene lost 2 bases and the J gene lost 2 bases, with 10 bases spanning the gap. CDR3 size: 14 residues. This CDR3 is CASSLISGAYEQYF. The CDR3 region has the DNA TGTGCCAGCAGTTTAATTAGCGGAGCCTACGAGCAGTACTTC.

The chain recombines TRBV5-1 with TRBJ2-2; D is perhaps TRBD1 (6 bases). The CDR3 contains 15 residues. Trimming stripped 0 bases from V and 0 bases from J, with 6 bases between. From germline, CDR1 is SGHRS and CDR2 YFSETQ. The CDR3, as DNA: TGCGCCAGCAGCTTGGACAGGGCGAACACCGGGGAGCTGTTTTTT. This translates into CASSLDRANTGELFF. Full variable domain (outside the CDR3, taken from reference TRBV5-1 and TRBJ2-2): KAGVTQTPRYLIKTRGQQVTLSCSPISGHRSVSWYQQTPGQGLQFLFEYFSETQRNKGNFPGRFSGRQFSNSRSEMNVSTLELGDSALYLCASSLDRANTGELFFGEGSRLTVL.

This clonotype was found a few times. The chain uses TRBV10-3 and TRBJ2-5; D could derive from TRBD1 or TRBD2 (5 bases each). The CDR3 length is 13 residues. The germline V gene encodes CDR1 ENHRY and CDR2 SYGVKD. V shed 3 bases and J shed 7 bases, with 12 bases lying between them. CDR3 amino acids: CAISDEGLGTQYF. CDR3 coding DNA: TGTGCCATCAGTGATGAGGGGCTCGGGACCCAGTACTTC.

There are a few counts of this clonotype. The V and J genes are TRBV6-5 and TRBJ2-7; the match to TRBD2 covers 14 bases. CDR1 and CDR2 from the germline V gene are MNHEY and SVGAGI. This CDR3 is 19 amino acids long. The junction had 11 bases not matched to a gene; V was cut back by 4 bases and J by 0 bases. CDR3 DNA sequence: TGTGCCAGCAGTTCCCCCGCCTGGGGACTAGCGGGGGTCTCCTACGAGCAGTACTTC. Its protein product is CASSSPAWGLAGVSYEQYF.

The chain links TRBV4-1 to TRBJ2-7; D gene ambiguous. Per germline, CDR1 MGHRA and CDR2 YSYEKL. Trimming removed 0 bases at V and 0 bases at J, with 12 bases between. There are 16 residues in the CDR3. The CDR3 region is CASSQEQHGDSYEQYF. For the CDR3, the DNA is TGCGCCAGCAGCCAAGAACAGCATGGGGACTCCTACGAGCAGTACTTC.

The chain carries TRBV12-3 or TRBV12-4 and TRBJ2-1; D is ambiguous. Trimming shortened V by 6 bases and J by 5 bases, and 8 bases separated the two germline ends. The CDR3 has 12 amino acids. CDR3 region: CASSTSNNEQFF. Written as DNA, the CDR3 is TGTGCCAGCAGCACTTCCAACAATGAGCAGTTCTTC.

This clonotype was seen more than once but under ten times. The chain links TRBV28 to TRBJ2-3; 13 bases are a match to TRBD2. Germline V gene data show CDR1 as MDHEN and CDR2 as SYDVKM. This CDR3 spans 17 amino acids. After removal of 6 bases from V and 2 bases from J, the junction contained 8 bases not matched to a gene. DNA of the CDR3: TGTGCCAGCAGCACCGGGACTAGCGGGAAGAACACAGATACGCAGTATTTT. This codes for CASSTGTSGKNTDTQYF.

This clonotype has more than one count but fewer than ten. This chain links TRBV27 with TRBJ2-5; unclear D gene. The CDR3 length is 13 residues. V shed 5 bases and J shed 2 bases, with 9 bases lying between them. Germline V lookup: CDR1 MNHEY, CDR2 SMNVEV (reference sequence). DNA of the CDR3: TGTGCCAGCAGTAGTAGGGTTCAAGAGACCCAGTACTTC. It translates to CASSSRVQETQYF.

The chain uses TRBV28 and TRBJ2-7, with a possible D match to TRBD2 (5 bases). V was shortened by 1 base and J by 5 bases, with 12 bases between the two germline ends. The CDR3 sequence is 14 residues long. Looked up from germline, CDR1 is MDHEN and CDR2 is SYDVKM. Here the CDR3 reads CASSLLTAGDEQYF. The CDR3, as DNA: TGTGCCAGCAGTTTATTAACCGCCGGGGACGAGCAGTACTTC. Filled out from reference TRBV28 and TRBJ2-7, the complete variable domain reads DVKVTQSSRYLVKRTGEKVFLECVQDMDHENMFWYRQDPGLGLRLIYFSYDVKMKEKGDIPEGYSVSREKKERFSLILESASTNQTSMYLCASSLLTAGDEQYFGPGTRLTVT.

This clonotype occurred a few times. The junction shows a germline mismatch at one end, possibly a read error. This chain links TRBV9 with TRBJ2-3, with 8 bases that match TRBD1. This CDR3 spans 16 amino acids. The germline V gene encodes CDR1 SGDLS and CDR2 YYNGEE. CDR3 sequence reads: CAGSAGQGLGTDTQYF. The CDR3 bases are TGTGCCGGCAGCGCCGGACAGGGATTGGGCACAGATACGCAGTATTTT.

CDR3 in amino acids: CATQSTGGGGYTF. Written as DNA, the CDR3 is TGTGCCACCCAATCGACAGGGGGAGGAGGCTACACCTTC. The V gene is TRBV24-1, the J gene TRBJ1-2; 9 nucleotides align to TRBD1. The ends lost 9 bases at V and 8 bases at J; junction bases unmatched: 9. CDR1 and CDR2 from the germline V gene are KGHDR and SFDVKD. The length of the CDR3 is 13 residues.

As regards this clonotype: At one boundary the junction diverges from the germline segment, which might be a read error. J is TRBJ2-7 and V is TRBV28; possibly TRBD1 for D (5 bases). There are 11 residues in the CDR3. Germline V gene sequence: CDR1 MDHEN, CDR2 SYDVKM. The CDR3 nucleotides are TGTGCCAGCAGTTTTTGGGGCGCACCTCACTTC. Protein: CASSFWGAPHF.

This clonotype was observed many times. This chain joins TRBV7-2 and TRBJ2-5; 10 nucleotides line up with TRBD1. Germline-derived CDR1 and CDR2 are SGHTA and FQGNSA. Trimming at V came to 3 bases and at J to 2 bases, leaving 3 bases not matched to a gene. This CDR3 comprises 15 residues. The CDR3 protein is CASSLGQGWQETQYF. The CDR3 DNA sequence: TGTGCCAGCAGCTTGGGACAGGGGTGGCAAGAGACCCAGTACTTC. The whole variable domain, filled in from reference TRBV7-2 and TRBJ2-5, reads GAGVSQSPSNKVTEKGKDVELRCDPISGHTALYWYRQSLGQGLEFLIYFQGNSAPDKSGLPSDRFSAERTGGSVSTLTIQRTQQEDSAVYLCASSLGQGWQETQYFGPGTRLLVL.

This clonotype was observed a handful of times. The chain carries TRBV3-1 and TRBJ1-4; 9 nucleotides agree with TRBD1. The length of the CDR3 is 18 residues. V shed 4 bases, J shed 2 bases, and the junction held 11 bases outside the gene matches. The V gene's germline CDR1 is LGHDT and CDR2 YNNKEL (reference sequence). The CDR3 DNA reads TGTGCCAGCAGCCCAGCAGCGGGACAGGGTTGGACTAATGAAAAACTGTTTTTT. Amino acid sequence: CASSPAAGQGWTNEKLFF.

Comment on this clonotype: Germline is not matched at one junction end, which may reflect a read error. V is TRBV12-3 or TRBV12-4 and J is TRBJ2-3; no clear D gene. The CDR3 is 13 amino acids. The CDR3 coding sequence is TGTGCCAGCAGTTTAATAGGTACAGATGCGCAGTATTTT. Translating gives CASSLIGTDAQYF.

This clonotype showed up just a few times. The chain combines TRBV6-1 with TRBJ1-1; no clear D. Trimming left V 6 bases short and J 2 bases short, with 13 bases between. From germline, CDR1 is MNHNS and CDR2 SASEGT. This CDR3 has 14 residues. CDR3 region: CASSSFKINTEAFF. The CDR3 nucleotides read TGTGCCAGCAGCTCTTTTAAGATCAACACTGAAGCTTTCTTT.

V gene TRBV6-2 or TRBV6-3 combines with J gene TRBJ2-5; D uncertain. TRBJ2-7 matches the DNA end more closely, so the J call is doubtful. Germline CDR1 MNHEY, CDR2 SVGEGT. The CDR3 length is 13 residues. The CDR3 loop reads CASHASFSYEQYF. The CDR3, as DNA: TGTGCCAGCCACGCCAGCTTTTCCTACGAGCAGTACTTC.

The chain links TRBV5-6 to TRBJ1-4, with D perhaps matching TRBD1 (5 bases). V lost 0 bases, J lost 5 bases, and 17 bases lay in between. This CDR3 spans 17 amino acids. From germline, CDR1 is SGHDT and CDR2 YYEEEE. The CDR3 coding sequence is TGTGCCAGCAGCTTGGGTTCAGGGATTGGGGTAAATGAAAAACTGTTTTTT. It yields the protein CASSLGSGIGVNEKLFF.

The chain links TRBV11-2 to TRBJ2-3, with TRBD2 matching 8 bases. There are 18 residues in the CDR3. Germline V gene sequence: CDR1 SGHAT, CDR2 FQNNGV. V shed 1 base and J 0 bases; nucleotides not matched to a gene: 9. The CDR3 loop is CASSLGILPSGSTDTQYF. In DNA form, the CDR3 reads TGTGCCAGCAGCTTAGGGATCTTGCCTAGCGGGAGCACAGATACGCAGTATTTT.

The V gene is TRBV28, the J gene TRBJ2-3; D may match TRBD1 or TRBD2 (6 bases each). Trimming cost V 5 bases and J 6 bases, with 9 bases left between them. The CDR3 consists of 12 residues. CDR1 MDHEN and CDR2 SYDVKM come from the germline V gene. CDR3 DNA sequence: TGTGCCAGCAGTACAGGGAGGGATACGCAGTATTTT. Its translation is CASSTGRDTQYF. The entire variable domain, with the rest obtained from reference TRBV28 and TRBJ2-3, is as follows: DVKVTQSSRYLVKRTGEKVFLECVQDMDHENMFWYRQDPGLGLRLIYFSYDVKMKEKGDIPEGYSVSREKKERFSLILESASTNQTSMYLCASSTGRDTQYFGPGTRLTVL.

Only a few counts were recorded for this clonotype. CDR3 amino acids: CASSRMDWGNTEAFF. The CDR3 DNA follows: TGTGCCAGCAGCCGAATGGACTGGGGGAACACTGAAGCTTTCTTT. The chain employs TRBV28 and TRBJ1-1; D is undetermined. Germline V lookup: CDR1 MDHEN, CDR2 SYDVKM. The CDR3 is 15 amino acids. V was cut by 6 bases and J by 1 base, with 15 bases left in between.

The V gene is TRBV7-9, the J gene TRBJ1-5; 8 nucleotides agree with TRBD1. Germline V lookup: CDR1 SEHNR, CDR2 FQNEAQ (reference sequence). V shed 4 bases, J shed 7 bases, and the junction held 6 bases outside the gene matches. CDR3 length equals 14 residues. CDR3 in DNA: TGTGCCAGCAGCTCGACAGGGGATCGGCAGCCCCAGCATTTT. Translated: CASSSTGDRQPQHF.

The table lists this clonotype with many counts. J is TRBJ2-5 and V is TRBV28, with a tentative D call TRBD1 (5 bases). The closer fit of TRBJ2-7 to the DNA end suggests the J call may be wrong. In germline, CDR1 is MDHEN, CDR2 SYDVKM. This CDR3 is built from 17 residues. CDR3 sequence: CASSLYGRDNLFYEQYF. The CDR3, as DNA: TGTGCCAGCAGTTTATATGGCAGGGATAATCTATTCTACGAGCAGTACTTC.